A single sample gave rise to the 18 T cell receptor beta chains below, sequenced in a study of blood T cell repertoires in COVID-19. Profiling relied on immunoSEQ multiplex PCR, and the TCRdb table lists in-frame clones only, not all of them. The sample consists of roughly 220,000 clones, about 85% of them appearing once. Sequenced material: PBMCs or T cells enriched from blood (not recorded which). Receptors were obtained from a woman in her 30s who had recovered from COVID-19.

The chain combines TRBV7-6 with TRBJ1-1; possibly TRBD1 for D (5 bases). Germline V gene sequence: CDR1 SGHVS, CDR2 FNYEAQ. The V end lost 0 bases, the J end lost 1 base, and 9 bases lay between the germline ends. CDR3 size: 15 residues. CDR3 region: CASSLAGVPNTEAFF. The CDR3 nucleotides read TGTGCCAGCAGCTTAGCAGGGGTCCCGAACACTGAAGCTTTCTTT.

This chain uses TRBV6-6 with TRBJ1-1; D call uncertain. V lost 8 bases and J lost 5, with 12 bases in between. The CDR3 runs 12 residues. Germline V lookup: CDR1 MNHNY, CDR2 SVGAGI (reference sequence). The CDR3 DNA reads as TGTGCCAGCTCTCCGGGGTTTACTGAAGCTTTCTTT. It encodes CASSPGFTEAFF.

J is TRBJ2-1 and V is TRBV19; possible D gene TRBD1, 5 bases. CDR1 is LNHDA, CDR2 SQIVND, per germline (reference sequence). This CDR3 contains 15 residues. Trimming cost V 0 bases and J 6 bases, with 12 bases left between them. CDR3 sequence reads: CASSIDWGGSNEQFF. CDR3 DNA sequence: TGTGCCAGTAGTATAGATTGGGGCGGATCCAATGAGCAGTTCTTC.

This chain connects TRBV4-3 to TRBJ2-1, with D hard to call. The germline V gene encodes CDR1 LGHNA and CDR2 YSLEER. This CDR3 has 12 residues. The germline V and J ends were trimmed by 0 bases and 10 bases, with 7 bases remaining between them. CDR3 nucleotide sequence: TGCGCCAGCAGCCAAGATGGGCAGGAGCAGTTCTTC. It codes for CASSQDGQEQFF.

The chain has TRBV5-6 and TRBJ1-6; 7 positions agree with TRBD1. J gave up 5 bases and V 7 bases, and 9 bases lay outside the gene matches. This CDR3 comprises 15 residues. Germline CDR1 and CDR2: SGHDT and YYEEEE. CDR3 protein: CASARGGFDNSPLHF. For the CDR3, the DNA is TGTGCCAGCGCACGAGGGGGCTTCGATAATTCACCCCTCCACTTT.

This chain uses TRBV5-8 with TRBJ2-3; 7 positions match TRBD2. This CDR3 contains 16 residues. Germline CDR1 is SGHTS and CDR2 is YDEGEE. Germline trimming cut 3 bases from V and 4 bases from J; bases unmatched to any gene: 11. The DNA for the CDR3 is TGTGCCAGCAGCTATGTGACTAGCTCAGTGGCAGATACGCAGTATTTT. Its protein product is CASSYVTSSVADTQYF.

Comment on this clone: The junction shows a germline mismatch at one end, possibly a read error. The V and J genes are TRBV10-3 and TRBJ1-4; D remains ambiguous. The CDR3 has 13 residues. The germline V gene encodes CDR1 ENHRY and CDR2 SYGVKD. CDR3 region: CAISDSANEKLFF. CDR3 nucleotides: TGTGCCATCAGTGACAGCGCTAACGAAAAACTGTTTTTT.

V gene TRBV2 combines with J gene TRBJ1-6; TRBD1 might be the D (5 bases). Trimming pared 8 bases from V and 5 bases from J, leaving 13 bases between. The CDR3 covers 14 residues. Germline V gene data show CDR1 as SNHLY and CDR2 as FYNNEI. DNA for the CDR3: TGTGCCAGCCGCATTCCGACAGATAATTCACCCCTCCACTTT. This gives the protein CASRIPTDNSPLHF.

The chain's CDR3 is CASSTGGPGVRFAKNIQYF. Written as DNA, the CDR3 is TGTGCCAGTAGTACCGGTGGTCCAGGGGTTAGATTCGCCAAAAACATTCAGTACTTC. This chain uses TRBV19 with TRBJ2-4; tentatively, D is TRBD1 (6 bases). V dropped 4 bases and J dropped 1 base, with 23 bases sitting between them. Germline values: CDR1 LNHDA, CDR2 SQIVND (reference sequence). The CDR3 totals 19 residues.

The chain's CDR3 is CASSRFSGAGPTDTQYF. In nucleotides, the CDR3 is TGTGCCAGCAGCCGATTTAGCGGGGCAGGCCCCACAGATACGCAGTATTTT. This rearrangement joins TRBV14 to TRBJ2-3; 8 nucleotides align to TRBD2. This CDR3 comprises 17 residues. V lost 4 bases, J lost 2 bases, and 11 bases stayed unmatched. The germline V gene encodes CDR1 SGHDN and CDR2 FVKESK.

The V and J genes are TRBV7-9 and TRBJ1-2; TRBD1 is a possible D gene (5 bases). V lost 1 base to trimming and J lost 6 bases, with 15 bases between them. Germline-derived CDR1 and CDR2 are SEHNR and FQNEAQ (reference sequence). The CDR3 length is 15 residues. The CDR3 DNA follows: TGTGCCAGCAGCTTAGGTGCCTGGGAAGGGGATGGCTACACCTTC. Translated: CASSLGAWEGDGYTF.

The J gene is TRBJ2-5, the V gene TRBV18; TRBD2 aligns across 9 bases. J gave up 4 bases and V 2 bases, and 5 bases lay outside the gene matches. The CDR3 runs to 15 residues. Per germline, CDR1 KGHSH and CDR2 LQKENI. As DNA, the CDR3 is TGTGCCAGCTCACCAAGGCTAGCGGGGTCAGAGACCCAGTACTTC. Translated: CASSPRLAGSETQYF.

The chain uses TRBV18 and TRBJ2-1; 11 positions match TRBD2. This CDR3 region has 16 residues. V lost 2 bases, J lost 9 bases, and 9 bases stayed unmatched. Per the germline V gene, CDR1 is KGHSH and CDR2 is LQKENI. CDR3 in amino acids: CASSPSNSGGAGEQFF. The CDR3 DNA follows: TGTGCCAGCTCACCAAGTAATAGCGGGGGGGCTGGTGAGCAGTTCTTC.

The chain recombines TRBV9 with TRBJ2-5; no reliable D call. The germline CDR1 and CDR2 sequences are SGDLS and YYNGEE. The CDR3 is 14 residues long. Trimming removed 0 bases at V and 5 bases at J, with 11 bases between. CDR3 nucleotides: TGTGCCAGCAGCGTAGGCGAGAGTCCGGAGACCCAGTACTTC. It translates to CASSVGESPETQYF.

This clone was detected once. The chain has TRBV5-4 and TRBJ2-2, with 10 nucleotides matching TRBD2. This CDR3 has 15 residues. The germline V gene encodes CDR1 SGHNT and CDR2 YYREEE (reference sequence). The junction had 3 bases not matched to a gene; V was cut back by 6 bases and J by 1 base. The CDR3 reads CASKSGGVNTGELFF. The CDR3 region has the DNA TGTGCCAGCAAAAGCGGGGGGGTGAACACCGGGGAGCTGTTTTTT.

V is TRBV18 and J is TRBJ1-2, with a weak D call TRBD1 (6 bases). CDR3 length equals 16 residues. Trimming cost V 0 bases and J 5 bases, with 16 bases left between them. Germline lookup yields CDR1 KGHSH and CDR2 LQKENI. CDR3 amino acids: CASSPPSLRDTYGYTF. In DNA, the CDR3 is TGTGCCAGCTCACCACCGAGTCTTCGGGACACTTATGGCTACACCTTC.

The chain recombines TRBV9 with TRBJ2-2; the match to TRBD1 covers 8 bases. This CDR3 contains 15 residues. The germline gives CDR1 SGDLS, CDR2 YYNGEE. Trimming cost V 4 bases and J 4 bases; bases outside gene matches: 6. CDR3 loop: CASSPTTGATGELFF. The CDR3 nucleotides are TGTGCCAGCAGCCCGACGACAGGGGCCACCGGGGAGCTGTTTTTT.

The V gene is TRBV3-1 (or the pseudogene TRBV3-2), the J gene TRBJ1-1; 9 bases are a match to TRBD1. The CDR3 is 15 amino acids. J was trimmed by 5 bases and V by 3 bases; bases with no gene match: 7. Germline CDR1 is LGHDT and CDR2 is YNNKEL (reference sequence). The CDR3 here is CASSQKTGGVTEAFF. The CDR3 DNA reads TGTGCCAGCAGCCAGAAGACAGGGGGGGTTACTGAAGCTTTCTTT.